These 28 T cell receptor beta chains came from one sample sequenced in a study of neoadjuvant anti-PD-1 for oral cavity cancer. Sequencing used immunoSEQ multiplex PCR; TCRdb keeps in-frame clones, though not all of them. The sample comprises 20,000 to 25,000 clones, over 35% of which are singletons, and under 50% rests with the top ten. Time point of the sample: after neoadjuvant nivolumab, at surgical resection. Source: tumor tissue, taken after nivolumab (anti-PD-1) treatment. The receptors were gathered from a person between 35 and 79 years old with oral cavity squamous cell carcinoma.

In this sample, this clone turned up a few times. This chain connects TRBV29-1 to TRBJ1-4; TRBD1 matches at 7 bases. The germline CDR1 and CDR2 sequences are SQVTM and ANQGSEA. V lost 0 bases to trimming and J lost 2 bases; unmatched junction nucleotides: 6. The CDR3 has 16 residues. This chain's CDR3 is CSVEEATGATNEKLFF. As DNA, the CDR3 is TGCAGCGTTGAAGAAGCTACAGGGGCGACTAATGAAAAACTGTTTTTT.

In its sample, this clone ranks as medium-sized (0.01 to 0.1%). V and J are TRBV11-2 and TRBJ2-3, with 10 bases that match TRBD1. Germline V gives CDR1 SGHAT, CDR2 FQNNGV. This CDR3 has 18 amino acids. V was pared by 5 bases and J by 2 bases, with 13 bases of the junction left unmatched. The CDR3 sequence is CASSRAYGTGEITDTQYF. In DNA, the CDR3 is TGTGCCAGCAGCCGAGCTTACGGGACAGGGGAAATCACAGATACGCAGTATTTT.

The rearrangement links TRBV7-9 to TRBJ2-5; D possibly corresponds to TRBD2 (5 bases). V lost 7 bases and J 3 bases, leaving 6 bases between the germline ends. This CDR3 contains 11 residues. Germline CDR1 reads SEHNR; CDR2 reads FQNEAQ (reference sequence). CDR3 region: CASKREETQYF. CDR3 DNA sequence: TGTGCCAGCAAGAGGGAAGAGACCCAGTACTTC. The variable domain in full, with the rest retrieved from reference TRBV7-9 and TRBJ2-5, is DTGVSQNPRHKITKRGQNVTFRCDPISEHNRLYWYRQTLGQGPEFLTYFQNEAQLEKSRLLSDRFSAERPKGSFSTLEIQRTEQGDSAMYLCASKREETQYFGPGTRLLVL.

J is TRBJ2-1 and V is TRBV4-2; 15 nucleotides agree with TRBD2. The J segment lost 7 bases and the V segment lost 4 bases, leaving 11 bases of the junction unmatched. Germline values: CDR1 LGHNA, CDR2 YNFKEQ. The CDR3 is 18 residues long. In DNA form, the CDR3 reads TGTGCCAGCAGCCTCAGGGGAGGGACTAGCGGGGGGTTAAATGAGCAGTTCTTC. It specifies CASSLRGGTSGGLNEQFF.

This clone came up a few times. This rearrangement joins TRBV18 to TRBJ1-2; tentative D call: TRBD1 (6 bases). V lost 3 bases and J 7 bases, leaving 12 bases between the germline ends. The CDR3 has 13 amino acids. Germline-derived CDR1 and CDR2 are KGHSH and LQKENI. The CDR3 DNA reads TGTGCCAGCTCACCCGACAGGTCTGGTGGCTACACCTTC. This translates into CASSPDRSGGYTF.

This chain joins TRBV6-5 and TRBJ1-4; 7 bases are shared with TRBD1. J gave up 10 bases and V 6 bases, and 11 bases lay outside the gene matches. The CDR3 extends over 14 amino acids. CDR1 is MNHEY and CDR2 is SVGAGI in the germline V gene. This chain's CDR3 is CASSPRQGWSKLFF. DNA of the CDR3: TGTGCCAGCAGCCCCAGACAGGGATGGTCAAAACTGTTTTTT.

This chain links TRBV5-1 with TRBJ1-4; no firm D call. This CDR3 has 15 amino acids. V was clipped by 0 bases and J by 5 bases, with 11 bases between them. Looked up from germline, CDR1 is SGHRS and CDR2 is YFSETQ. CDR3 DNA sequence: TGCGCCAGCAGCTTGGATGCCGGGCGCAATGAAAAACTGTTTTTT. Protein sequence: CASSLDAGRNEKLFF.

The chain recombines TRBV9 with TRBJ2-5; the D gene is possibly TRBD2 (6 bases). CDR1 is SGDLS, CDR2 YYNGEE, per germline. The V end was cut by 4 bases, the J end by 10 bases, with 23 bases between. The length of the CDR3 is 15 residues. The CDR3 DNA reads TGTGCCAGCAGCCCAGCCTGGGCAACCGGGGGTGTCCAGTACTTC. Translating gives CASSPAWATGGVQYF.

This chain uses TRBV7-6 with TRBJ2-2, with TRBD1 matching over 7 bases. CDR1 is SGHVS and CDR2 is FNYEAQ in the germline V gene. The CDR3 is 18 amino acids. With V trimmed by 1 base and J by 1 base, 9 bases remained unmatched. CDR3 amino acids: CASSLEVLGGLNTGELFF. For the CDR3, the DNA is TGTGCCAGCAGCTTAGAAGTCCTAGGGGGCTTGAACACCGGGGAGCTGTTTTTT.

The gene calls are TRBV7-9 and TRBJ2-3; D not certain. From germline, CDR1 is SEHNR and CDR2 FQNEAQ (reference sequence). The CDR3 runs 12 residues. Trimming stripped 0 bases from V and 6 bases from J, with 4 bases between. CDR3 bases: TGTGCCAGCAGCTTAGCGGTGGATACGCAGTATTTT. Its protein is CASSLAVDTQYF.

A few counts support this clone. The V and J genes are TRBV4-2 and TRBJ1-4; D is perhaps TRBD1 (5 bases). V shed 1 base and J shed 2 bases, with 11 bases lying between them. The CDR3 spans 16 residues. Germline CDR1 and CDR2: LGHNA and YNFKEQ. In DNA form, the CDR3 reads TGTGCCAGCAGCCAAGGCGAGGGGACGACTAATGAAAAACTGTTTTTT. It translates to CASSQGEGTTNEKLFF.

This chain uses TRBV4-1 with TRBJ2-3; D not certain. The CDR3 consists of 13 residues. V was clipped by 3 bases and J by 1 base, with 5 bases between them. The germline gives CDR1 MGHRA, CDR2 YSYEKL. The CDR3 region has the DNA TGCGCCAGCAGCCAGCCGGGCACAGATACGCAGTATTTT. Protein product: CASSQPGTDTQYF.

The chain is built from TRBV19 and TRBJ2-3, with 7 bases aligning to TRBD2. CDR3 length: 12 residues. V trimming: 6 bases; J trimming: 6 bases; junction bases outside the gene matches: 3. The germline V gene has CDR1 LNHDA and CDR2 SQIVND (reference sequence). CDR3 amino acids: CASRWGGDTQYF. The CDR3 region has the DNA TGTGCCAGTAGGTGGGGAGGGGATACGCAGTATTTT. The full variable domain, completed using reference TRBV19 and TRBJ2-3, is DGGITQSPKYLFRKEGQNVTLSCEQNLNHDAMYWYRQDPGQGLRLIYYSQIVNDFQKGDIAEGYSVSREKKESFPLTVTSAQKNPTAFYLCASRWGGDTQYFGPGTRLTVL.

The V and J genes are TRBV6-1 and TRBJ2-3, with D maybe TRBD2 (6 bases). V dropped 3 bases and J dropped 2 bases, with 12 bases sitting between them. This CDR3 comprises 15 residues. The germline CDR1 and CDR2 sequences are MNHNS and SASEGT. CDR3 sequence: CASSDGRGDTDTQYF. CDR3 nucleotides: TGTGCCAGCAGTGACGGGCGGGGAGACACAGATACGCAGTATTTT.

The J gene is TRBJ1-2, the V gene TRBV6-1, with D perhaps matching TRBD1 (6 bases). With 5 bases removed from V and 4 bases from J, the gap between germline ends came to 14 bases. The length of the CDR3 is 14 residues. Germline CDR1 MNHNS, CDR2 SASEGT. DNA for the CDR3: TGTGCCAGCAGTTCCGGACAGAGGGGCTATGGCTACACCTTC. This translates into CASSSGQRGYGYTF.

The chain is built from TRBV5-6 and TRBJ2-1, with a weak D call TRBD2 (6 bases). With 3 bases removed from V and 4 bases from J, the gap between germline ends came to 20 bases. Germline CDR1 and CDR2: SGHDT and YYEEEE. The CDR3 spans 17 residues. The CDR3 region is CASSSISRGQLYNEQFF. CDR3 nucleotides: TGTGCCAGCAGCTCGATTTCGCGGGGCCAACTTTACAATGAGCAGTTCTTC.

V usage is TRBV14 and J usage is TRBJ1-1; D possibly corresponds to TRBD1 (5 bases). V was pared by 3 bases and J by 0 bases, with 14 bases between. CDR1 and CDR2 (germline): SGHDN, FVKESK. CDR3 size: 16 residues. CDR3 protein: CASSQIGARLNTEAFF. In DNA form, the CDR3 reads TGTGCCAGCAGCCAGATTGGGGCTCGACTGAACACTGAAGCTTTCTTT.

With respect to this clone: Its ends do not fully match the called genes, so a read error is possible. The chain joins TRBV20-1 to TRBJ2-1; 10 bases match TRBD2. The CDR3 contains 10 residues. CDR1 is DFQATT and CDR2 is SNEGSKA in the germline V gene (reference sequence). CDR3 bases: TGCAGTGCTAGAGAAAGCGGGGGGGTCTTC. Translated: CSARESGGVF.

The chain joins TRBV7-6 to TRBJ1-3; unclear D gene. Germline CDR1 SGHVS, CDR2 FNYEAQ. The CDR3 is 16 amino acids. V dropped 1 base and J dropped 7 bases, with 17 bases sitting between them. As DNA, the CDR3 is TGTGCCAGCAGCTTAGTAGCTACCAGCGGAGCGAACACCATATATTTT. Its protein is CASSLVATSGANTIYF.

This clone was counted only a few times. The chain carries TRBV5-1 and TRBJ1-1, with 10 nucleotides matching TRBD1. The V gene's germline CDR1 is SGHRS and CDR2 YFSETQ. The length of the CDR3 is 14 residues. After removal of 4 bases from V and 6 bases from J, the junction contained 6 bases not matched to a gene. The CDR3 DNA sequence: TGCGCCAGCAGCCTTACCGGGACAGGGGCTGAAGCTTTCTTT. It specifies CASSLTGTGAEAFF.

The V call is TRBV5-6, the J call TRBJ1-5; TRBD1 matches 9 bases. This CDR3 is 16 amino acids long. V gave up 6 bases and J gave up 1 base; unmatched junction bases: 8. Germline V CDR1 and CDR2: SGHDT, YYEEEE. CDR3 sequence (DNA): TGTGCCAGCACCACCCGGGACAGGGTAAGCAATCAGCCCCAGCATTTT. This gives the protein CASTTRDRVSNQPQHF.

This clone was seen a few times. V usage is TRBV10-3 and J usage is TRBJ1-2; D ambiguous. CDR1 is ENHRY and CDR2 is SYGVKD in the germline V gene. The CDR3 has 16 amino acids. V lost 6 bases, J lost 0 bases, and 17 bases lay in between. This CDR3 is CAIRVGGRLSNYGYTF. In DNA, the CDR3 is TGTGCCATCAGAGTAGGAGGGCGGCTATCTAACTATGGCTACACCTTC.

The count of this clone is one. This chain joins TRBV6-4 and TRBJ2-5; 8 bases are a match to TRBD1. Germline V gene lookup returns CDR1 MRHNA and CDR2 SNTAGT. V was pared by 5 bases and J by 4 bases, with 6 bases of the junction left unmatched. The CDR3 extends over 14 amino acids. CDR3: CASSYRGSRETQYF. CDR3 in DNA: TGTGCCAGCAGTTACAGGGGGAGCCGAGAGACCCAGTACTTC.

The genes are TRBV7-9 and TRBJ2-7; 7 nucleotides agree with TRBD1. The CDR3 covers 12 residues. Trimming removed 3 bases from V and 6 bases from J; junction bases left unmatched: 2. Germline V lookup: CDR1 SEHNR, CDR2 FQNEAQ (reference sequence). The CDR3: CASSLDRSEQYF. In DNA form, the CDR3 reads TGTGCCAGCAGCTTGGACAGGTCCGAGCAGTACTTC.

V and J are TRBV5-1 and TRBJ2-3; D may be TRBD1 or TRBD2 (6 bases each). This CDR3 is 16 amino acids long. The germline gives CDR1 SGHRS, CDR2 YFSETQ. V was shortened by 4 bases and J by 1 base, with 16 bases between the two germline ends. CDR3 nucleotide sequence: TGCGCCAGCAGCCAAATGTACGGGGGCCGCACAGATACGCAGTATTTT. Protein sequence: CASSQMYGGRTDTQYF.

The chain is built from TRBV5-1 and TRBJ2-2, with D unclear. Trimming removed 0 bases from V and 4 bases from J, with 13 bases in between. In germline, CDR1 is SGHRS, CDR2 YFSETQ. The CDR3 sequence is 16 residues long. The CDR3 region is CASSLEGRKGTGELFF. In DNA form, the CDR3 reads TGCGCCAGCAGCTTGGAAGGACGGAAGGGCACCGGGGAGCTGTTTTTT. Drawing the rest from reference TRBV5-1 and TRBJ2-2, the complete variable domain is KAGVTQTPRYLIKTRGQQVTLSCSPISGHRSVSWYQQTPGQGLQFLFEYFSETQRNKGNFPGRFSGRQFSNSRSEMNVSTLELGDSALYLCASSLEGRKGTGELFFGEGSRLTVL.

This clone was seen a few times. V is TRBV10-3 and J is TRBJ1-4; D remains unclear. With 0 bases removed from V and 6 bases from J, the gap between germline ends came to 17 bases. This CDR3 contains 17 residues. CDR1 ENHRY and CDR2 SYGVKD come from the germline V gene. CDR3 sequence: CAISESIGIPGYEKLFF. CDR3 DNA: TGTGCCATCAGTGAGTCGATCGGCATCCCAGGATATGAAAAACTGTTTTTT.

This chain joins TRBV2 and TRBJ1-2, with D hard to call. Germline V gene data show CDR1 as SNHLY and CDR2 as FYNNEI. The CDR3 is 12 amino acids. V lost 0 bases and J 8 bases, leaving 7 bases between the germline ends. This CDR3 reads CASSEALLGYTF. The CDR3 region has the DNA TGTGCCAGCAGTGAAGCCCTTCTAGGCTACACCTTC. The whole variable domain, filled in from reference TRBV2 and TRBJ1-2, reads EPEVTQTPSHQVTQMGQEVILRCVPISNHLYFYWYRQILGQKVEFLVSFYNNEISEKSEIFDDQFSVERPDGSNFTLKIRSTKLEDSAMYFCASSEALLGYTFGSGTRLTVV.